The 5 T cell receptor beta chains below were found in one sample sequenced in a study of T cell repertoires in cytomegalovirus infection. TCRdb analysed the reads with MiXCR anew, one entry per CDR3 protein. The sample has hundreds of thousands of distinct CDR3 sequences, about 33% seen once. Their target antigens are unknown. The sample consisted of cultured PBMCs, taken from culture after CMV antigen stimulation. The origin of the receptors is a human donor in good health (CMV status not recorded). Some clones in this sample may be carry-over from other donors' samples.

As concerns this clonotype: This sequence may be a read error, since a much larger clone differs from it by one base. The rearrangement uses TRBV4-1 and TRBJ1-2; weak D call: TRBD1 (5 bases). CDR1 is MGHRA and CDR2 is YSYEKL in the germline V gene. V was clipped by 4 bases and J by 8 bases, with 14 bases between them. This CDR3 spans 13 amino acids. The CDR3 loop is CASSPRGTQGYTF. In DNA, the CDR3 is TGCGCCAGCAGCCCCCGGGGCACTCAGGGCTACACCTTC.

The chain recombines TRBV12-3 or TRBV12-4 with TRBJ1-4; unclear D gene. The CDR3 length is 14 residues. V lost 8 bases, J lost 10 bases, and 20 bases lay in between. CDR3 sequence reads: CASGPPSGTGKLFF. The CDR3 DNA sequence: TGTGCCAGCGGGCCGCCGTCGGGTACGGGAAAACTGTTTTTT.

This clonotype was detected a few times. This rearrangement joins TRBV7-3 to TRBJ2-1; D is perhaps TRBD2 (5 bases). CDR1 is SGHTA, CDR2 FQGTGA, per germline. Trimming stripped 1 base from V and 6 bases from J, with 13 bases between. CDR3 length equals 15 residues. The CDR3 reads CASSLRAVGLNEQFF. CDR3 nucleotide sequence: TGTGCCAGCAGCTTAAGAGCCGTCGGACTCAATGAGCAGTTCTTC.

For this clonotype: An end of the junction differs from the germline gene, which may be a read error. The chain joins TRBV4-1 to TRBJ1-1; tentative D call: TRBD1 (6 bases). Germline V gene sequence: CDR1 MGHRA, CDR2 YSYEKL. This CDR3 is built from 13 residues. For the CDR3, the DNA is TGCGCCAGCAGCCAGAGCGGGGGCACTAAAGCTTTCTTT. This codes for CASSQSGGTKAFF.

This sequence joins TRBV7-2 and TRBJ2-2, with TRBD2 identical over 9 bases. CDR1 and CDR2 from the germline V gene are SGHTA and FQGNSA. The CDR3 is 16 amino acids. J lost 5 bases, V lost 5 bases, and 9 bases had no gene match. CDR3: CASSLFSGSGTGELFF. The CDR3 DNA reads TGTGCCAGCAGCCTATTTAGCGGGAGCGGTACCGGGGAGCTGTTTTTT.